The present TCR beta chain was sequenced within a study of regulatory T cells in long-lasting Graves disease. Findings and caveats of the study: Persistent disease favored TRBV28, TRBJ1-2 and TRBJ2-5.

The CDR3 runs to 12 residues. Germline values: CDR1 SNHLY, CDR2 FYNNEI. V was cut by 10 bases and J by 4 bases, with 13 bases left in between. The time point denotes: persistent/refractory GD, antithyroid drugs over 5 years with positive TRAb. From RNA extracted from PBMCs, the TCR library was made. This clonotype occurred many times. What it recognizes is unknown. TCR beta libraries were built with iRepertoire HTBI primers and Arm-PCR of CDR3 regions. Each CDR3 protein gets one entry after TCRdb re-called the multiplex PCR reads with MiXCR. The data contain some 340,000 distinct CDR3 sequences, about 23% of them singletons.

Source: peripheral blood mononuclear cells (PBMCs), taken when the disease was refractory, from a patient treated with antithyroid drugs. The chain has TRBV2 and TRBJ1-1; D not resolved. The clonotype comes from a woman aged 40 to 55 with Graves disease. The chain's CDR3 is CANPEGITEAFF. CDR3 sequence (DNA): TGTGCCAACCCAGAGGGTATCACTGAAGCTTTCTTT.